This T cell receptor (beta chain) was observed in a study of T cells in Graves' hyperthyroidism and ophthalmopathy. There are 13 residues in the CDR3. The germline V gene has CDR1 MDHEN and CDR2 SYDVKM. Many counts were recorded for this clonotype. One end of the junction varies from germline; a read error may be responsible. There were TCR beta CDR3 regions amplified from RNA transcripts. HTBI primers were employed in a first-round RT-PCR of the TCR CDR3. TCRdb reprocessed the multiplex PCR reads via MiXCR and lists one record per CDR3 protein. Among approximately 600,000 distinct CDR3 sequences listed, about 14% were seen once.

Sequences were obtained from blood. J is TRBJ1-1 and V is TRBV28; tentative D call: TRBD1 (6 bases). The origin of this receptor is a woman aged 18-29 years with Graves' ophthalmopathy. CDR3 amino acids: CASSLFRGTEAFF. For the CDR3, the DNA is TGTGCCAGCAGCTTATTCAGGGGCACTGAAGCTTTCTTT.